Below, 17 T cell receptor beta chains from the same sample are listed, as sequenced in a study of blood T cell repertoires in COVID-19. Clones were read by immunoSEQ multiplex PCR, and TCRdb kept only the in-frame ones, dropping some. The table includes around 140,000 clones, around 88% detected once. Sample: peripheral blood. These receptors originate from a man between 50 and 59 years old with acute or convalescent COVID-19.

This clone was counted once. J is TRBJ2-1 and V is TRBV11-2, with TRBD1 matching 7 bases. CDR3 size: 13 residues. Per germline, CDR1 SGHAT and CDR2 FQNNGV. J gave up 8 bases and V 5 bases, and 6 bases lay outside the gene matches. The CDR3 nucleotides are TGTGCCAGCAGCCTCGACAGGGCGGATGAGCAGTTCTTC. Protein sequence: CASSLDRADEQFF.

Notes on this clone: A junction end diverges from the germline sequence, so it may reflect a read error. The chain recombines TRBV7-7 with TRBJ2-1; 7 bases are shared with TRBD2. The CDR3 runs to 14 residues. Germline assignment: CDR1 SSHAT and CDR2 FNYEAQ (reference sequence). The CDR3 spells CASSPSGPYNEQFF. The CDR3 DNA follows: TGTGCTAGCAGCCCTAGCGGCCCCTACAATGAGCAGTTCTTC.

The CDR3 nucleotides read TGCAGTGCGGCGGGGAACACTGAAGCTTTCTTT. This encodes CSAAGNTEAFF. The V call is TRBV20-1, the J call TRBJ1-1; D call uncertain. CDR1 and CDR2 from the germline V gene are DFQATT and SNEGSKA (reference sequence). The ends were cut back, 6 bases at V and 1 base at J, with 6 bases in the middle. This CDR3 region has 11 residues.

The rearrangement joins TRBV20-1 to TRBJ2-1; 11 bases map to TRBD1. In germline, CDR1 is DFQATT, CDR2 SNEGSKA (reference sequence). The CDR3 sequence is 15 residues long. J gave up 4 bases and V 3 bases, and 5 bases lay outside the gene matches. The CDR3 region is CSASPGDRGYNEQFF. In DNA form, the CDR3 reads TGCAGTGCTAGTCCGGGGGACAGGGGGTACAATGAGCAGTTCTTC.

The chain has TRBV18 and TRBJ1-1; TRBD1 matches at 7 bases. The CDR3 totals 16 residues. After removal of 5 bases from V and 0 bases from J, the junction contained 9 bases not matched to a gene. Germline CDR1 is KGHSH and CDR2 is LQKENI. The CDR3 DNA reads as TGTGCCAGCTCAAAAGGACAGGCGGTCATGAACACTGAAGCTTTCTTT. It codes for CASSKGQAVMNTEAFF.

This rearrangement joins TRBV6-1 to TRBJ1-6, with D unclear. Germline assignment: CDR1 MNHNS and CDR2 SASEGT. V gave up 0 bases and J gave up 7 bases, with 4 bases separating them. This CDR3 is 13 amino acids long. In nucleotides, the CDR3 is TGTGCCAGCAGTGAAGCGAGGAATTCACCCCTCCACTTT. Protein sequence: CASSEARNSPLHF.

This clone was seen only a few times. The V call is TRBV19, the J call TRBJ1-2, with 7 bases lining up with TRBD1. V lost 6 bases, J lost 4 bases, and 5 bases stayed unmatched. This CDR3 comprises 13 residues. The germline gives CDR1 LNHDA, CDR2 SQIVND (reference sequence). CDR3 nucleotide sequence: TGTGCCAGTAGCTACAGGGGTAGCTATGGCTACACCTTC. Translating gives CASSYRGSYGYTF.

The genes are TRBV30 and TRBJ1-2; 9 bases line up with TRBD1. This CDR3 region has 14 residues. V was pared by 7 bases and J by 3 bases, with 9 bases of the junction left unmatched. The germline gives CDR1 GTSNPN, CDR2 SVGIG (reference sequence). The CDR3 coding sequence is TGTGCCTCCGCCTCCGGGACAGGGCACTATGGCTACACCTTC. It translates to CASASGTGHYGYTF.

The chain links TRBV18 to TRBJ2-3; TRBD1 aligns across 7 bases. V lost 0 bases to trimming and J lost 1 base; unmatched junction nucleotides: 7. CDR3 length equals 17 residues. Germline V lookup: CDR1 KGHSH, CDR2 LQKENI. The CDR3 loop reads CASSPPRGREGTDTQYF. The CDR3 DNA is TGTGCCAGCTCACCACCGAGGGGGCGAGAGGGCACAGATACGCAGTATTTT.

The genes are TRBV2 and TRBJ1-1; 11 bases are shared with TRBD1. The V segment lost 6 bases and the J segment 7 bases; nucleotides outside the gene matches: 7. This CDR3 comprises 14 residues. Germline values: CDR1 SNHLY, CDR2 FYNNEI. CDR3 sequence: CASRGQGAIIEAFF. CDR3 bases: TGTGCCAGCAGAGGACAGGGGGCGATCATTGAAGCTTTCTTT.

The chain employs TRBV6-5 and TRBJ2-1; 9 bases align to TRBD1. Germline values: CDR1 MNHEY, CDR2 SVGAGI. The CDR3 consists of 14 residues. J lost 8 bases, V lost 5 bases, and 7 bases had no gene match. The DNA of the CDR3 is TGTGCCAGCAGTACTCCGGGACAGGGTCATGAGCAGTTCTTC. It is translated as CASSTPGQGHEQFF.

The rearrangement joins TRBV21-1 to TRBJ1-2; the table gives TRBD1 as D, unverified against the DNA. TRBV21-1 is a recognized pseudogene. The CDR3 runs to 14 residues. CDR3 in DNA: TGTGCCAGCAGCGGGGGCGGCTCTAACTATGGCTACACCTTC. The encoded protein is CASSGGGSNYGYTF.

The chain recombines TRBV11-2 with TRBJ2-1, with 10 positions matching TRBD2. CDR1 and CDR2 from the germline V gene are SGHAT and FQNNGV. The J segment lost 4 bases and the V segment lost 5 bases, leaving 11 bases of the junction unmatched. The length of the CDR3 is 17 residues. CDR3: CASSLRGGLAPYNEQFF. The DNA for the CDR3 is TGTGCCAGCAGCCTAAGGGGGGGACTAGCGCCTTACAATGAGCAGTTCTTC.

The gene calls are TRBV5-1 and TRBJ2-3, with 7 bases matching TRBD2. The CDR3 is made up of 16 amino acids. Germline values: CDR1 SGHRS, CDR2 YFSETQ. With 4 bases clipped from V and 0 bases from J, the junction kept 8 bases outside the gene matches. The CDR3 loop reads CASSASGVPSTDTQYF. The CDR3 DNA reads as TGCGCCAGCAGCGCCAGCGGGGTACCTAGCACAGATACGCAGTATTTT.

The chain employs TRBV6-5 and TRBJ2-7; D remains ambiguous. Trimming left V 4 bases short and J 2 bases short, with 6 bases between. CDR1 MNHEY and CDR2 SVGAGI come from the germline V gene. The CDR3 is 12 amino acids. As DNA, the CDR3 is TGTGCCAGCAGTTCGCAGACCTACGAGCAGTACTTC. Amino acids: CASSSQTYEQYF.

The chain couples TRBV5-1 to TRBJ2-1, with 8 bases matching TRBD1. Losses at the gene ends were 4 bases for V and 7 bases for J; bases not matched to a gene: 7. Germline V CDR1 and CDR2: SGHRS, YFSETQ. The CDR3 spans 14 residues. In nucleotides, the CDR3 is TGCGCCAGCAGCCGCCCGGACAGGGCGAATGAGCAGTTCTTC. This encodes CASSRPDRANEQFF.

This clone has a single count. The rearrangement joins TRBV6-4 to TRBJ2-1; D not resolved. This CDR3 region has 13 residues. Trimming removed 3 bases from V and 4 bases from J, with 7 bases in between. CDR1 and CDR2 (germline): MRHNA, SNTAGT. CDR3 region: CASSDKEYNEQFF. As DNA, the CDR3 is TGTGCCAGCAGTGATAAGGAGTACAATGAGCAGTTCTTC.